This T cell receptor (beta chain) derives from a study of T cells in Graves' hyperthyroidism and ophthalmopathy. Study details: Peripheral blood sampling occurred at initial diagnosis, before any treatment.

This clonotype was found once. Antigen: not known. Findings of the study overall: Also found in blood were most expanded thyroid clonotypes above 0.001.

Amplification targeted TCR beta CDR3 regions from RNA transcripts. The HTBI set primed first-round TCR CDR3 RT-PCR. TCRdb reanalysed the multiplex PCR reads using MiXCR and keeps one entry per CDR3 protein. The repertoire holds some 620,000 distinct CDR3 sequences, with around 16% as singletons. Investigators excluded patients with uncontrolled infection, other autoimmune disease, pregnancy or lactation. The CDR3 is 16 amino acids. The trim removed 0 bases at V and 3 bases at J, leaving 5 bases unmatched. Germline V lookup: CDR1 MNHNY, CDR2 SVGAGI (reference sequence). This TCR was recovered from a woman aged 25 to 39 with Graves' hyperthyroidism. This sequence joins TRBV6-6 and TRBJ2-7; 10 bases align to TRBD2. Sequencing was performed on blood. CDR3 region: CASSYSAGGPGYEQYF. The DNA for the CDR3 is TGTGCCAGCAGTTACTCAGCGGGAGGGCCGGGCTACGAGCAGTACTTC.